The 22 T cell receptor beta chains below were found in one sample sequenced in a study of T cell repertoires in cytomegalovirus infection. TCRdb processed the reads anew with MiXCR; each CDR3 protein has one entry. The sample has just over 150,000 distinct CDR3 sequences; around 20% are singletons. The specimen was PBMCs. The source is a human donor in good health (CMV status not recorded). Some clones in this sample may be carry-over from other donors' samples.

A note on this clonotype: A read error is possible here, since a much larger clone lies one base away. The CDR3 spells CATAAGEPVIQYF. CDR3 in DNA: TGTGCCACTGCAGCGGGGGAGCCAGTCATTCAGTACTTC. V is TRBV28 and J is TRBJ2-4, with 8 bases aligning to TRBD2. The CDR3 sequence is 13 residues long. Germline V gives CDR1 MDHEN, CDR2 SYDVKM. The J segment lost 9 bases and the V segment lost 10 bases, leaving 11 bases of the junction unmatched.

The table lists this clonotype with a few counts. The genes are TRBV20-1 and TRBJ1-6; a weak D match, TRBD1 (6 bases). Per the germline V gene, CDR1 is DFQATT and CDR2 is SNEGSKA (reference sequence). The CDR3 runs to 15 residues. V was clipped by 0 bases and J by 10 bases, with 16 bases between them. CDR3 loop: CSAREVQGLGSPLHF. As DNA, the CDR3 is TGCAGTGCTAGAGAGGTCCAGGGGCTTGGATCACCCCTCCACTTT.

The CDR3 here is CASSQDGVQGANSNLYEQYF. The CDR3 DNA is TGCGCCAGCAGCCAAGATGGGGTACAGGGTGCGAATTCTAACCTCTACGAGCAGTACTTC. This chain links TRBV4-1 with TRBJ2-7, with a weak D call TRBD1 (6 bases). Between the trimmed V and J ends, which lost 0 bases and 3 bases, there was a span of 27 bases. The CDR3 consists of 20 residues. The V gene's germline CDR1 is MGHRA and CDR2 YSYEKL.

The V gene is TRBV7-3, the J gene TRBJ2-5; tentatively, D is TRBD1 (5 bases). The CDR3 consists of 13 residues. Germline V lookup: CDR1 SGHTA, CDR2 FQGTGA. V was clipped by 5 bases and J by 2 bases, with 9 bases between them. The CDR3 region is CASSPGHQETQYF. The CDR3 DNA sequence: TGTGCCAGCAGCCCTGGACATCAAGAGACCCAGTACTTC.

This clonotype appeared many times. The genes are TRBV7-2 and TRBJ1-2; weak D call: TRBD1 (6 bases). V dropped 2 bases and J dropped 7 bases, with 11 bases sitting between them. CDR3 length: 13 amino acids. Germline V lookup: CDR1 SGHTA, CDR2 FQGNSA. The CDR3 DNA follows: TGTGCCAGCAGCTTAAACAGGGTTAGTGGCTACACCTTC. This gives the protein CASSLNRVSGYTF.

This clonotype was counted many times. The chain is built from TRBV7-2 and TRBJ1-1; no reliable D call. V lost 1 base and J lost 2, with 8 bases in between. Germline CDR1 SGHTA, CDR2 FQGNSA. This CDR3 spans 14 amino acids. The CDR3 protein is CASSLVPDNTEAFF. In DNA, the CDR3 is TGTGCCAGCAGCTTAGTCCCAGACAACACTGAAGCTTTCTTT.

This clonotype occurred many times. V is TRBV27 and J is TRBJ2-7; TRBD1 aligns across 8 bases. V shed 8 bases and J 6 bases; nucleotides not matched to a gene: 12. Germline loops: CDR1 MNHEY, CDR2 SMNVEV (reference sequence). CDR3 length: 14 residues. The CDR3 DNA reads TGTGCCAGCGGGACAGAGACAGGGGTAGGCGAGCAGTACTTC. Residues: CASGTETGVGEQYF.

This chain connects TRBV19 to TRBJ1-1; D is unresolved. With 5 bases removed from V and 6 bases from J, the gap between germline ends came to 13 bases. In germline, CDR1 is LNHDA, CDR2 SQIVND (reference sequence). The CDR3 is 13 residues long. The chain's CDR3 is CASSVTRGSEAFF. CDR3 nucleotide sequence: TGTGCCAGTAGTGTGACCCGGGGATCTGAAGCTTTCTTT. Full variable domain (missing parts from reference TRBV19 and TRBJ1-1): DGGITQSPKYLFRKEGQNVTLSCEQNLNHDAMYWYRQDPGQGLRLIYYSQIVNDFQKGDIAEGYSVSREKKESFPLTVTSAQKNPTAFYLCASSVTRGSEAFFGQGTRLTVV.

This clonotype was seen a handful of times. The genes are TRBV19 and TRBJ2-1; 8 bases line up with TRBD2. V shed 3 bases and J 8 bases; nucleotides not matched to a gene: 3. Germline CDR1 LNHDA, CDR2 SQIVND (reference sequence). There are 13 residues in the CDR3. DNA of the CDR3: TGTGCCAGTAGTATTCTCGGGGGGGATGAGCAGTTCTTC. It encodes CASSILGGDEQFF.

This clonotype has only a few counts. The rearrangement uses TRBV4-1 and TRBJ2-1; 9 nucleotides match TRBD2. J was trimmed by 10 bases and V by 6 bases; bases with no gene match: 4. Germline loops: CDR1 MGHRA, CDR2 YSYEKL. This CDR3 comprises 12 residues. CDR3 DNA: TGCGCCAGCAGTCTAGCGGGACGGGAGCAGTTCTTC. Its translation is CASSLAGREQFF.

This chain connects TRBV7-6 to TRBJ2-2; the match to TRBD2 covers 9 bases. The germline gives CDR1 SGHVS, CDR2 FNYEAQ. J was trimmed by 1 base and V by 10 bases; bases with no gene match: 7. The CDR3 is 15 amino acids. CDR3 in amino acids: CAILGTSRNTGELFF. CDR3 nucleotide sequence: TGTGCCATACTCGGGACTAGCAGGAACACCGGGGAGCTGTTTTTT.

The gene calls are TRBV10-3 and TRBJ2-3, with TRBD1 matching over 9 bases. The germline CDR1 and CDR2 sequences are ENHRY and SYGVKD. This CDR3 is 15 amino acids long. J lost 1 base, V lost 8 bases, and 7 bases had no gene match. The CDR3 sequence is CAIHSGTGRTDTQYF. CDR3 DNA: TGTGCCATCCACAGCGGGACAGGGCGCACAGATACGCAGTATTTT.

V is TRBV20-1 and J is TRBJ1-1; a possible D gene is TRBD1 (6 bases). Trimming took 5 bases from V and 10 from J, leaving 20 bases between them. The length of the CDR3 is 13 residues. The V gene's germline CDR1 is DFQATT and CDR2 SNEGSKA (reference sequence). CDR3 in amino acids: CSAPGQLSPGAFF. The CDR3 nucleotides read TGCAGTGCTCCCGGACAGCTAAGTCCCGGAGCTTTCTTT.

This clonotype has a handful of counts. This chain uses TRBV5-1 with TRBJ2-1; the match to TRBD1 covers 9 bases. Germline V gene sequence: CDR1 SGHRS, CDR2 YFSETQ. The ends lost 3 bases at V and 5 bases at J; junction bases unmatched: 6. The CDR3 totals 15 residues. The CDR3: CASSSGQGLNNEQFF. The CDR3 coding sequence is TGCGCCAGCAGCTCCGGACAGGGGCTTAACAATGAGCAGTTCTTC.

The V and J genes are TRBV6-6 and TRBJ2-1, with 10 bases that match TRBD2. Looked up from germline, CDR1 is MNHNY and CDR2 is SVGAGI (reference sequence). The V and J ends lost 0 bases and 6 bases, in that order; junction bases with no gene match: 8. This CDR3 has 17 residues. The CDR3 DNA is TGTGCCAGCAGTTACTCGAAGAGCGGGGGGGCCATCAATGAGCAGTTCTTC. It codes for CASSYSKSGGAINEQFF.

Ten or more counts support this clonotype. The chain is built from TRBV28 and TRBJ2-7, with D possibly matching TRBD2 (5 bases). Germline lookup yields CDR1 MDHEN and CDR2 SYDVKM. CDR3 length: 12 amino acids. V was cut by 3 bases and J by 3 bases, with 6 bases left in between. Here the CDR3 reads CASSFGDYEQYF. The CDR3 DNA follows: TGTGCCAGCAGTTTCGGGGACTACGAGCAGTACTTC.

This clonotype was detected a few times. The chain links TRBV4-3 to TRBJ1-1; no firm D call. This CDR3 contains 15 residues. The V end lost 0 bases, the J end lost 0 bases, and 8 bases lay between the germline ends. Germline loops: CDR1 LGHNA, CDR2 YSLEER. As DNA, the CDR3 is TGCGCCAGCAGCCAAGAGGCCAGCTTGAACACTGAAGCTTTCTTT. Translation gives CASSQEASLNTEAFF.

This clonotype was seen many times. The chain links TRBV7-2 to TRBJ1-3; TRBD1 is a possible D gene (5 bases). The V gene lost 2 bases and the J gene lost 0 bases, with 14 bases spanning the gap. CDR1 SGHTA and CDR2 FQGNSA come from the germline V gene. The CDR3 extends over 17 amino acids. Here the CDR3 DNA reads TGTGCCAGCAGCTTAAGTGTGAGGGGAAGCTCTGGAAACACCATATATTTT. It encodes CASSLSVRGSSGNTIYF.

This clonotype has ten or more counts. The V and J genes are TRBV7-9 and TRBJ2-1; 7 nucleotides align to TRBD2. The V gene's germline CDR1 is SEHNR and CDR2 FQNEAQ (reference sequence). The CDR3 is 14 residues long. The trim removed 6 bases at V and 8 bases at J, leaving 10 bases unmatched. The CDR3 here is CASRPLRREHEQFF. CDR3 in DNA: TGTGCCAGCAGACCCCTTCGGCGGGAGCATGAGCAGTTCTTC.

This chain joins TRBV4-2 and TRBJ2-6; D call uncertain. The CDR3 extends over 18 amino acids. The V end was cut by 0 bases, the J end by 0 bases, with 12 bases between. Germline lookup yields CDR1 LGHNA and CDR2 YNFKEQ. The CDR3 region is CASSQDSLLNSGANVLTF. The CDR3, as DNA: TGTGCCAGCAGCCAAGATTCCCTACTGAACTCTGGGGCCAACGTCCTGACTTTC.

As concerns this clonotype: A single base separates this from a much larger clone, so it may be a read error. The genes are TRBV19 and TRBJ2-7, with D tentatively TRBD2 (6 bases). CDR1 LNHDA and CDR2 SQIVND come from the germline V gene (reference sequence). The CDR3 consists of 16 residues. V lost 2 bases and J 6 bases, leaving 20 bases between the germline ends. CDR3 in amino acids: CASSILGPGALAEQYF. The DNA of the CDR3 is TGTGCCAGTAGTATATTGGGTCCGGGAGCCCTCGCCGAGCAGTACTTC.

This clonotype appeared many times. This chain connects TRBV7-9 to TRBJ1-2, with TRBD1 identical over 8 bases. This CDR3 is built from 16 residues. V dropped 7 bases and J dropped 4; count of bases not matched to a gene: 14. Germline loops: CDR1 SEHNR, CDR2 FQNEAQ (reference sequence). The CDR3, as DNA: TGTGCCAGCATCCTCTACCGGGACAGGATAGGCTATGGCTACACCTTC. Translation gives CASILYRDRIGYGYTF. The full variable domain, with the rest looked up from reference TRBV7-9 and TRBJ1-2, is DTGVSQNPRHKITKRGQNVTFRCDPISEHNRLYWYRQTLGQGPEFLTYFQNEAQLEKSRLLSDRFSAERPKGSFSTLEIQRTEQGDSAMYLCASILYRDRIGYGYTFGSGTRLTVV.